Listed below are T cell receptor beta chains from one sample, sequenced in a study of T cells after posttransplantation cyclophosphamide. Some clones are missing from TCRdb's copy, which holds only in-frame ones; the method was immunoSEQ multiplex PCR. The sample contains around 17,000 clones, more than 60% of which appear only once. Here the sequenced sample was CD8+ T cells sorted from PBMCs, taken 1903 days after a stem cell transplant with posttransplant cyclophosphamide. The receptor source for this set is a female patient aged 35-55 years who received an allogeneic stem cell transplant from a related donor, was CMV-positive, and had no GVHD. Some of the T cells might come from the graft donor. The CDR3 runs from the conserved cysteine through the conserved F or W. The order of the fields is D gene, CDR3 length, clone size, V gene, J gene, CDR3 protein, CDR3 DNA. D genes are given only for firm matches. Some rows have no size entry. The others give once, few or many, or a class for an expanded clone.

d_call: TRBD1; cdr3_length: 18; clone_size: NA; v_call: TRBV28; j_call: TRBJ1-4; cdr3_aa: CASSFPGQGALRNEKLFF; cdr3_nt: TGTGCCAGCAGTTTCCCGGGACAGGGGGCGCTTAGGAATGAAAAACTGTTTTTT
d_call: TRBD2; cdr3_length: 19; clone_size: NA; v_call: TRBV6-4; j_call: TRBJ2-2; cdr3_aa: CASSPDLAGARNDPGELFF; cdr3_nt: TGTGCCAGCAGTCCCGATCTAGCGGGGGCCAGGAACGACCCCGGGGAGCTGTTTTTT
d_call: NA; cdr3_length: 13; clone_size: NA; v_call: TRBV11-2; j_call: TRBJ1-1; cdr3_aa: CASSPGPPTEAFF; cdr3_nt: TGTGCCAGCAGCCCGGGTCCCCCCACTGAAGCTTTCTTT
d_call: NA; cdr3_length: 16; clone_size: NA; v_call: TRBV6-6; j_call: TRBJ2-1; cdr3_aa: CASSSIAGLAYNEQFF; cdr3_nt: TGTGCCAGCAGTTCCATAGCTGGACTGGCCTACAATGAGCAGTTCTTC
d_call: NA; cdr3_length: 14; clone_size: NA; v_call: TRBV12-5; j_call: TRBJ2-5; cdr3_aa: CASGLDTTQETQYF; cdr3_nt: TGTGCTAGTGGTTTGGACACAACGCAAGAGACCCAGTACTTC
d_call: TRBD1; cdr3_length: 14; clone_size: NA; v_call: TRBV5-1; j_call: TRBJ2-1; cdr3_aa: CASSWPGQSYEQFF; cdr3_nt: TGCGCCAGCAGCTGGCCGGGACAGTCCTATGAGCAGTTCTTC
d_call: NA; cdr3_length: 12; clone_size: NA; v_call: TRBV7-6; j_call: TRBJ2-5; cdr3_aa: CASSLSGETQYF; cdr3_nt: TGTGCCAGCAGCTTATCGGGGGAGACCCAGTACTTC
d_call: TRBD2; cdr3_length: 18; clone_size: NA; v_call: TRBV27; j_call: TRBJ2-1; cdr3_aa: CASSLTLAGGPPYNEQFF; cdr3_nt: TGTGCCAGCAGTCTTACCCTAGCGGGGGGTCCTCCCTACAATGAGCAGTTCTTC
d_call: TRBD2; cdr3_length: 17; clone_size: NA; v_call: TRBV27; j_call: TRBJ2-3; cdr3_aa: CASSPLTSGGALDTQYF; cdr3_nt: TGTGCCAGCAGTCCACTGACTAGCGGGGGGGCCCTGGACACGCAGTATTTT
d_call: NA; cdr3_length: 12; clone_size: NA; v_call: TRBV11-2; j_call: TRBJ2-7; cdr3_aa: CASSPSPYEQYF; cdr3_nt: TGTGCCAGCAGCCCTAGCCCCTACGAGCAGTACTTC
d_call: NA; cdr3_length: 13; clone_size: NA; v_call: TRBV5-1; j_call: TRBJ2-7; cdr3_aa: CASSLGTGLEQYF; cdr3_nt: TGCGCCAGCAGCTTGGGAACAGGGCTGGAGCAGTACTTC
d_call: TRBD2; cdr3_length: 19; clone_size: NA; v_call: TRBV11-2; j_call: TRBJ2-5; cdr3_aa: CASSLPGLAGTQFQETQYF; cdr3_nt: TGTGCCAGCAGCTTACCCGGACTAGCGGGGACCCAGTTTCAAGAGACCCAGTACTTC
d_call: TRBD2; cdr3_length: 16; clone_size: NA; v_call: TRBV15; j_call: TRBJ2-2; cdr3_aa: CATSTSGGVNTGELFF; cdr3_nt: TGTGCCACCTCGACTAGCGGGGGCGTGAACACCGGGGAGCTGTTTTTT
d_call: TRBD2; cdr3_length: 16; clone_size: once; v_call: TRBV5-1; j_call: TRBJ2-5; cdr3_aa: CASSRGLAGGQETQYF; cdr3_nt: TGCGCCAGCAGCCGGGGACTAGCGGGGGGACAAGAGACCCAGTACTTC
d_call: NA; cdr3_length: 12; clone_size: NA; v_call: TRBV5-1; j_call: TRBJ2-2; cdr3_aa: CASSPFTGELFF; cdr3_nt: TGCGCCAGCAGCCCGTTCACCGGGGAGCTGTTTTTT
d_call: NA; cdr3_length: 15; clone_size: NA; v_call: TRBV6-5; j_call: TRBJ1-2; cdr3_aa: CASSPSGGTHYGYTF; cdr3_nt: TGTGCCAGCAGCCCCTCCGGAGGGACCCACTATGGCTACACCTTC
d_call: NA; cdr3_length: 15; clone_size: NA; v_call: TRBV28; j_call: TRBJ2-7; cdr3_aa: CASSLSHTLFYEQYF; cdr3_nt: TGTGCCAGCAGTTTATCACACACCTTATTCTACGAGCAGTACTTC
d_call: NA; cdr3_length: 12; clone_size: NA; v_call: TRBV5-1; j_call: TRBJ2-7; cdr3_aa: CASSPNSYEQYF; cdr3_nt: TGCGCCAGCAGCCCCAACAGCTACGAGCAGTACTTC
d_call: TRBD1; cdr3_length: 15; clone_size: medium-sized; v_call: TRBV11-2; j_call: TRBJ2-7; cdr3_aa: CASSLGQGVIREQYF; cdr3_nt: TGTGCCAGCAGCCTCGGACAGGGGGTGATCAGGGAGCAGTACTTC
d_call: NA; cdr3_length: 13; clone_size: NA; v_call: TRBV6-5; j_call: TRBJ1-5; cdr3_aa: CASSTISNQPQHF; cdr3_nt: TGTGCCAGCAGTACAATTAGCAATCAGCCCCAGCATTTT
d_call: NA; cdr3_length: 12; clone_size: once; v_call: TRBV15; j_call: TRBJ1-6; cdr3_aa: CATSFLDRVLHF; cdr3_nt: TGTGCCACCAGCTTCCTAGACCGGGTCCTCCACTTT
d_call: TRBD2; cdr3_length: 17; clone_size: few; v_call: TRBV4-2; j_call: TRBJ2-3; cdr3_aa: CASSLPDTSGPQGTQYF; cdr3_nt: TGTGCCAGCAGCCTACCCGATACTAGCGGCCCACAGGGCACGCAGTATTTT
d_call: TRBD1; cdr3_length: 15; clone_size: NA; v_call: TRBV4-1; j_call: TRBJ2-7; cdr3_aa: CASSQSSGQGYEQYF; cdr3_nt: TGCGCCAGCAGCCAGTCCTCGGGACAGGGGTACGAGCAGTACTTC
d_call: NA; cdr3_length: 15; clone_size: NA; v_call: TRBV27; j_call: TRBJ1-4; cdr3_aa: CASRTRGVTNEKLFF; cdr3_nt: TGTGCCAGCAGGACTCGGGGGGTAACTAATGAAAAACTGTTTTTT
d_call: TRBD1; cdr3_length: 16; clone_size: NA; v_call: TRBV13; j_call: TRBJ2-1; cdr3_aa: CASSLGTVFSYNEQFF; cdr3_nt: TGTGCCAGCAGCCTAGGGACAGTGTTCTCCTACAATGAGCAGTTCTTC
d_call: NA; cdr3_length: 15; clone_size: NA; v_call: TRBV28; j_call: TRBJ1-4; cdr3_aa: CASSSSQVTNEKLFF; cdr3_nt: TGTGCCAGCAGTTCCTCTCAGGTCACTAATGAAAAACTGTTTTTT
d_call: TRBD1; cdr3_length: 15; clone_size: NA; v_call: TRBV16; j_call: TRBJ1-1; cdr3_aa: CASSLGQGVNTEAFF; cdr3_nt: TGTGCCAGCAGCCTCGGACAGGGGGTAAACACTGAAGCTTTCTTT
d_call: TRBD1; cdr3_length: 15; clone_size: once; v_call: TRBV6-6; j_call: TRBJ1-1; cdr3_aa: CASSTRTGRNTEAFF; cdr3_nt: TGTGCCAGCAGTACCAGGACAGGGCGGAACACTGAAGCTTTCTTT
d_call: NA; cdr3_length: 16; clone_size: few; v_call: TRBV4-1; j_call: TRBJ1-5; cdr3_aa: CASSHRAGASNQPQHF; cdr3_nt: TGCGCCAGCAGCCATCGAGCAGGGGCTAGCAATCAGCCCCAGCATTTT
d_call: NA; cdr3_length: 10; clone_size: few; v_call: TRBV6-6; j_call: TRBJ1-1; cdr3_aa: CASSSDEAFF; cdr3_nt: TGTGCCAGCAGTTCAGATGAAGCTTTCTTT
d_call: TRBD2; cdr3_length: 17; clone_size: once; v_call: TRBV4-1; j_call: TRBJ2-3; cdr3_aa: CASSQDTSGTSTDTQYF; cdr3_nt: TGCGCCAGCAGCCAAGATACTAGCGGAACGAGCACAGATACGCAGTATTTT
d_call: NA; cdr3_length: 16; clone_size: NA; v_call: TRBV5-5; j_call: TRBJ1-1; cdr3_aa: CASSGWRDDWNTEAFF; cdr3_nt: TGTGCCAGCAGCGGTTGGAGGGACGATTGGAACACTGAAGCTTTCTTT
d_call: TRBD2; cdr3_length: 15; clone_size: NA; v_call: TRBV4-1; j_call: TRBJ2-7; cdr3_aa: CASSELAGGSYEQYF; cdr3_nt: TGCGCCAGCAGCGAACTAGCGGGGGGCTCCTACGAGCAGTACTTC
d_call: TRBD1; cdr3_length: 15; clone_size: NA; v_call: TRBV27; j_call: TRBJ1-6; cdr3_aa: CASSAQRQGYSPLHF; cdr3_nt: TGTGCCAGCAGCGCTCAACGACAGGGTTACTCACCCCTCCACTTT
d_call: TRBD2; cdr3_length: 17; clone_size: NA; v_call: TRBV6-4; j_call: TRBJ2-1; cdr3_aa: CASSLRGSGGSYNEQFF; cdr3_nt: TGTGCCAGCAGTCTCCGAGGGAGCGGGGGTTCCTACAATGAGCAGTTCTTC
d_call: TRBD1; cdr3_length: 12; clone_size: NA; v_call: TRBV29-1; j_call: TRBJ2-7; cdr3_aa: CSVAVRGLEQYF; cdr3_nt: TGCAGCGTTGCGGTCAGGGGGCTCGAGCAGTACTTC
d_call: NA; cdr3_length: 16; clone_size: NA; v_call: TRBV6-1; j_call: TRBJ1-2; cdr3_aa: CASSEEEGSQYYGYTF; cdr3_nt: TGTGCCAGCAGTGAAGAGGAGGGCAGCCAGTACTATGGCTACACCTTC
d_call: TRBD2; cdr3_length: 16; clone_size: NA; v_call: TRBV11-2; j_call: TRBJ2-1; cdr3_aa: CASSTWTSGDYNEQFF; cdr3_nt: TGTGCCAGCAGCACCTGGACTAGCGGTGACTACAATGAGCAGTTCTTC
d_call: NA; cdr3_length: 18; clone_size: NA; v_call: TRBV19; j_call: TRBJ2-5; cdr3_aa: CASSPFLDPTGNSDAQYF; cdr3_nt: TGTGCCAGTAGTCCGTTCCTTGACCCTACAGGAAACTCGGACGCCCAGTACTTC
d_call: TRBD1; cdr3_length: 13; clone_size: NA; v_call: TRBV6-5; j_call: TRBJ1-5; cdr3_aa: CASSQGAPQPQHF; cdr3_nt: TGTGCCAGCAGTCAGGGGGCGCCTCAGCCCCAGCATTTT
d_call: NA; cdr3_length: 14; clone_size: NA; v_call: TRBV28; j_call: TRBJ2-3; cdr3_aa: CASSFVAGTDTQYF; cdr3_nt: TGTGCCAGCAGTTTTGTCGCGGGCACAGATACGCAGTATTTT
d_call: TRBD2; cdr3_length: 16; clone_size: NA; v_call: TRBV4-3; j_call: TRBJ2-1; cdr3_aa: CASSQETEGRDNEQFF; cdr3_nt: TGCGCCAGCAGCCAAGAGACAGAAGGGAGGGACAATGAGCAGTTCTTC
d_call: TRBD2; cdr3_length: 14; clone_size: once; v_call: TRBV6-1; j_call: TRBJ2-7; cdr3_aa: CASSAAGDPYEQYF; cdr3_nt: TGTGCCAGCAGTGCCGCGGGGGATCCCTACGAGCAGTACTTC
d_call: TRBD1; cdr3_length: 16; clone_size: NA; v_call: TRBV4-1; j_call: TRBJ2-7; cdr3_aa: CASSQDPGTGGFEQYF; cdr3_nt: TGCGCCAGCAGTCAAGACCCCGGGACAGGGGGCTTCGAGCAGTACTTC
d_call: NA; cdr3_length: 16; clone_size: NA; v_call: TRBV10-1; j_call: TRBJ2-3; cdr3_aa: CASSESSGRGTDTQYF; cdr3_nt: TGCGCCAGCAGTGAGTCGTCGGGAAGGGGCACAGATACGCAGTATTTT
d_call: TRBD1; cdr3_length: 17; clone_size: NA; v_call: TRBV7-9; j_call: TRBJ1-4; cdr3_aa: CASSPSPGQGFNEKLFF; cdr3_nt: TGTGCCAGCAGCCCCAGTCCGGGACAGGGATTTAATGAAAAACTGTTTTTT
d_call: NA; cdr3_length: 14; clone_size: NA; v_call: TRBV28; j_call: TRBJ2-1; cdr3_aa: CASSLITPSNEQFF; cdr3_nt: TGTGCCAGCAGTTTAATCACACCCAGCAATGAGCAGTTCTTC
d_call: NA; cdr3_length: 11; clone_size: once; v_call: TRBV9; j_call: TRBJ2-2; cdr3_aa: CASSVGGELFF; cdr3_nt: TGTGCCAGCAGCGTCGGGGGGGAGCTGTTTTTT
d_call: NA; cdr3_length: 17; clone_size: NA; v_call: TRBV19; j_call: TRBJ1-5; cdr3_aa: CASSTRALRDSNQPQHF; cdr3_nt: TGTGCCAGTAGTACACGGGCTCTACGGGATAGCAATCAGCCCCAGCATTTT
d_call: NA; cdr3_length: 15; clone_size: once; v_call: TRBV7-3; j_call: TRBJ2-1; cdr3_aa: CASSSSPSSYNEQFF; cdr3_nt: TGTGCCAGCAGCTCTAGCCCTAGCTCCTACAATGAGCAGTTCTTC